This T cell receptor beta chain derives from a study of blood T cell repertoires in COVID-19. Study-wide background: COVID-19 samples collected from the United States, Italy and Spain covered acute and convalescent phases. Nucleic acid was either cDNA or gDNA, and it came from T cells, B-cell-depleted T cells, or PBMCs.

Trimming pared 0 bases from V and 4 bases from J, leaving 16 bases between. The CDR3 is 16 residues long. The germline V gene has CDR1 SGHRS and CDR2 YFSETQ. Authors' methods: Scientists estimated how many nucleated cells there were by amplifying reference gene primers. Here immunoSEQ multiplex PCR was the method, and the copy in TCRdb shows in-frame clones only, minus some. V, J and clone size were drawn from that table, and D and trimming were deduced from the DNA. Of about 270,000 clones in the sample, 75% to 90% were seen once. This chain uses TRBV5-1 with TRBJ1-2, with TRBD1 as a possible D gene (5 bases). This sequence was found in a human donor in a cohort sampled during active COVID-19. Sequencing input: peripheral blood. The CDR3 coding sequence is TGCGCCAGCAGCTTGGTTCCCTTTGGGGCGGCCTATGGCTACACCTTC. It yields the protein CASSLVPFGAAYGYTF.